This entry concerns a single T cell receptor (beta chain). Only in-frame clones appear in the TCRdb table, and some are missing; sequencing was by immunoSEQ multiplex PCR. The table has about 160,000 clones, 95% to 96% seen once. This sample stems from a study of control samples from healthy donors and cancer patients. V was cut by 0 bases and J by 2 bases, with 13 bases left in between. Germline V gene sequence: CDR1 LGHDT, CDR2 YNNKEL (reference sequence). This CDR3 is 16 amino acids long. The chain links TRBV3-1 (or the pseudogene TRBV3-2) to TRBJ1-2; possibly TRBD1 for D (5 bases). This sequence was found in a woman aged 25 to 39 in good health. Material: blood. The CDR3 region is CASSQDREVWNYGYTF. The CDR3 nucleotides read TGTGCCAGCAGCCAAGACAGGGAGGTTTGGAACTATGGCTACACCTTC.